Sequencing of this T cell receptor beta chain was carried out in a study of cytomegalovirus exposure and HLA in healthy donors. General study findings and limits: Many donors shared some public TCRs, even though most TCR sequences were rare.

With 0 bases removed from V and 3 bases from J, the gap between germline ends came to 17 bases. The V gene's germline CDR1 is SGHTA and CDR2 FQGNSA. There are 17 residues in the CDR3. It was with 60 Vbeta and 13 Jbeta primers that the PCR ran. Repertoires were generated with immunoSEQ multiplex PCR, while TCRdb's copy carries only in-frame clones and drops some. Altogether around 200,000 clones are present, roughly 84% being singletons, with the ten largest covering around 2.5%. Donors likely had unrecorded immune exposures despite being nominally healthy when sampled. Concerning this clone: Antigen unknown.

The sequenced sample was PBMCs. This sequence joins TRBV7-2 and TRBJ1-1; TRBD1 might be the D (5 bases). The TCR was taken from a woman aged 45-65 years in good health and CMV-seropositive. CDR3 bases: TGTGCCAGCAGCTTAGCGCTCGGGGGTGGGCGGGACACTGAAGCTTTCTTT. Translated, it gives CASSLALGGGRDTEAFF. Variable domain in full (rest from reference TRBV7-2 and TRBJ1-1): GAGVSQSPSNKVTEKGKDVELRCDPISGHTALYWYRQSLGQGLEFLIYFQGNSAPDKSGLPSDRFSAERTGGSVSTLTIQRTQQEDSAVYLCASSLALGGGRDTEAFFGQGTRLTVV.